Each of the 14 T cell receptor beta chains below was sequenced from the same sample in a study of OX40 agonist ivuxolimab in advanced cancers. Assay used: immunoSEQ multiplex PCR; TCRdb lists only in-frame clones, some missing. This table holds about 74,000 clones, 86% found once. The material sequenced was CD4+ or CD8+ T cells sorted from blood, taken in a trial of the OX40 agonist ivuxolimab. The receptors originated from an adult with an advanced solid tumor such as melanoma, head and neck, liver or kidney cancer.

The CDR3 DNA follows: TGTGCCAGCAGTTACCTCCTCAGTCAGTCTGAAGCTTTCTTT. It translates to CASSYLLSQSEAFF. This chain joins TRBV6-5 and TRBJ1-1; no definite D call. The CDR3 contains 14 residues. The germline gives CDR1 MNHEY, CDR2 SVGAGI. Trimming took 2 bases from V and 6 from J, leaving 13 bases between them.

V usage is TRBV19 and J usage is TRBJ2-7; D is unclear. The CDR3 totals 15 residues. V was clipped by 4 bases and J by 1 base, with 14 bases between them. Germline V gene sequence: CDR1 LNHDA, CDR2 SQIVND (reference sequence). The CDR3 region is CASSTRPSLSYEQYF. CDR3 coding DNA: TGTGCCAGTAGTACCCGACCCTCTCTATCCTACGAGCAGTACTTC.

This chain joins TRBV6-1 and TRBJ1-3, with a weak D call TRBD1 (5 bases). Germline CDR1 is MNHNS and CDR2 is SASEGT. This CDR3 contains 15 residues. V was pared by 2 bases and J by 0 bases, with 8 bases between. CDR3 bases: TGTGCCAGCAGTGAACAGGGTATCTCTGGAAACACCATATATTTT. This translates into CASSEQGISGNTIYF.

This clone has just one count. The chain is built from TRBV6-5 and TRBJ1-2, with TRBD1 matching over 7 bases. After removal of 6 bases from V and 4 bases from J, the junction contained 11 bases not matched to a gene. This CDR3 has 15 residues. The germline gives CDR1 MNHEY, CDR2 SVGAGI. The CDR3 reads CASSPLKTGRYGYTF. The DNA for the CDR3 is TGTGCCAGCAGCCCTCTTAAGACAGGGCGCTATGGCTACACCTTC.

The chain couples TRBV5-4 to TRBJ1-1; unclear D gene. Germline CDR1 SGHNT, CDR2 YYREEE (reference sequence). CDR3 size: 13 residues. V was trimmed by 0 bases and J by 8 bases, leaving 11 bases between them. CDR3 region: CASSLAGPFEAFF. CDR3 in DNA: TGTGCCAGCAGCTTGGCGGGCCCCTTCGAAGCTTTCTTT.

The J gene is TRBJ2-3, the V gene TRBV11-3; 10 bases align to TRBD2. The CDR3 extends over 16 amino acids. J was trimmed by 5 bases and V by 1 base; bases with no gene match: 6. Germline V gives CDR1 SGHNT, CDR2 YENEEA. The chain's CDR3 is CASSLGLAGAGDTQYF. The DNA for the CDR3 is TGTGCCAGCAGCTTAGGGCTAGCGGGAGCTGGAGATACGCAGTATTTT.

J is TRBJ2-3 and V is TRBV30; 9 positions match TRBD1. Germline V lookup: CDR1 GTSNPN, CDR2 SVGIG (reference sequence). The CDR3 has 15 amino acids. V shed 3 bases, J shed 2 bases, and the junction held 6 bases outside the gene matches. CDR3 amino acids: CAWSPGTGLTDTQYF. The CDR3 DNA is TGTGCCTGGAGCCCTGGGACAGGGCTCACAGATACGCAGTATTTT.

The CDR3 is CASSSYRGFTDTQYF. The DNA of the CDR3 is TGTGCCAGCAGCTCCTACCGTGGGTTCACAGATACGCAGTATTTT. The rearrangement uses TRBV11-2 and TRBJ2-3; D is unclear. Germline assignment: CDR1 SGHAT and CDR2 FQNNGV. The CDR3 runs 15 residues. Trimming removed 4 bases at V and 2 bases at J, with 13 bases between. Together with reference TRBV11-2 and TRBJ2-3, the CDR3 gives the full variable domain: EAGVAQSPRYKIIEKRQSVAFWCNPISGHATLYWYQQILGQGPKLLIQFQNNGVVDDSQLPKDRFSAERLKGVDSTLKIQPAKLEDSAVYLCASSSYRGFTDTQYFGPGTRLTVL.

The chain employs TRBV6-6 and TRBJ1-1; D call uncertain. CDR1 is MNHNY, CDR2 SVGAGI, per germline (reference sequence). The CDR3 runs to 14 residues. Between the trimmed V and J ends, which lost 0 bases and 6 bases, there was a span of 11 bases. This chain's CDR3 is CASSYSRETSEAFF. The CDR3 DNA reads TGTGCCAGCAGTTACTCGCGGGAGACTTCTGAAGCTTTCTTT.

J is TRBJ2-1 and V is TRBV6-5; 10 bases fit TRBD2. The CDR3 has 15 amino acids. Trimming at V came to 4 bases and at J to 3 bases, leaving 3 bases not matched to a gene. Germline-derived CDR1 and CDR2 are MNHEY and SVGAGI. CDR3 loop: CASSSGLAVYNEQFF. In DNA, the CDR3 is TGTGCCAGCAGTTCCGGACTAGCGGTCTACAATGAGCAGTTCTTC.

The chain couples TRBV5-1 to TRBJ2-3; D is perhaps TRBD1 (6 bases). The CDR3 spans 14 residues. From germline, CDR1 is SGHRS and CDR2 YFSETQ. V lost 7 bases and J lost 4, with 16 bases in between. The CDR3, as DNA: TGCGCCAGCTCCGACAGGTCCGGGGCAGATACGCAGTATTTT. It yields the protein CASSDRSGADTQYF.

The chain joins TRBV30 to TRBJ2-6; D gene uncertain. The germline V gene encodes CDR1 GTSNPN and CDR2 SVGIG (reference sequence). Trimming left V 3 bases short and J 4 bases short, with 10 bases between. The CDR3 loop spans 14 amino acids. Here the CDR3 reads CAWSRRSGANVLTF. The CDR3 nucleotides are TGTGCCTGGAGCAGGAGATCGGGGGCCAACGTCCTGACTTTC.

This clone was detected only a few times. For the CDR3, the DNA is TGCAGCGTGGGCAGTCTTGAAGCTTTCTTT. Its protein product is CSVGSLEAFF. The J gene is TRBJ1-1, the V gene TRBV29-1; D is unclear. Germline lookup yields CDR1 SQVTM and CDR2 ANQGSEA. This CDR3 region has 10 residues. The germline V and J ends were trimmed by 6 bases and 7 bases, with 9 bases remaining between them. The whole variable domain, remainder taken from reference TRBV29-1 and TRBJ1-1, is SAVISQKPSRDICQRGTSLTIQCQVDSQVTMMFWYRQQPGQSLTLIATANQGSEATYESGFVIDKFPISRPNLTFSTLTVSNMSPEDSSIYLCSVGSLEAFFGQGTRLTVV.

The rearrangement links TRBV4-1 to TRBJ2-7, with TRBD1 matching 8 bases. CDR3 length equals 16 residues. Trimming at V came to 1 base and at J to 5 bases, leaving 10 bases not matched to a gene. Germline CDR1 and CDR2: MGHRA and YSYEKL. CDR3 DNA sequence: TGCGCCAGCAGCCAAGTTGCGGGACAGGTCTTCCACGAGCAGTACTTC. This codes for CASSQVAGQVFHEQYF.